A selection of T cell receptor beta chains follows, all from one sample in a study of blood T cells in healthy people across ages. MiXCR, run by TCRdb on the 5' RACE reads, gives a single entry per CDR3 protein. The sample contains 550,000 to 800,000 distinct CDR3 sequences, 32% of which appear only once. Sequenced input: blood. The receptors stem from a woman over 75 in good health. CDR3s include the opening cysteine and the closing phenylalanine or tryptophan. A D gene is named only where the DNA matches it firmly. Some rows mark clone size as missing; the rest say once, few, many or name a class of expanded clone.

abundance,j_gene,d_gene,v_gene,CDR3aa,CDR3nt
few,TRBJ1-4,.,TRBV5-1,CASSFTPSGEKLFF,TGCGCCAGCAGCTTCACCCCAAGTGGTGAAAAACTGTTTTTT
few,TRBJ1-3,.,TRBV9,CASSVTVGGFSGNTIYF,TGTGCCAGCAGCGTTACTGTAGGGGGATTCTCTGGAAACACCATATATTTT
.,TRBJ2-1,.,TRBV20-1,CSASQGCNEQFF,TGCAGTGCTTCACAGGGCTGCAATGAGCAGTTCTTC
.,TRBJ1-1,.,TRBV10-3,CAISESGGLNTEAFF,TGTGCCATCAGTGAGTCGGGGGGCTTGAACACTGAAGCTTTCTTT
.,TRBJ2-1,.,TRBV28,CASSLLAGRPDEQFF,TGTGCCAGCAGTTTATTGGCTGGCCGTCCGGATGAGCAGTTCTTC
.,TRBJ2-4,.,TRBV7-2,CASRSRDRENIQYF,TGTGCCAGCAGATCGCGGGACAGAGAAAACATTCAGTACTTC
.,TRBJ1-1,TRBD1,TRBV29-1,CGVEPNRGNTEAFF,TGCGGCGTTGAACCCAACAGGGGGAACACTGAAGCTTTCTTT
.,TRBJ1-2,.,TRBV16,CASSRTQEGNGYTF,TGTGCCAGCAGCCGGACGCAGGAGGGGAATGGCTACACCTTC
many,TRBJ2-5,TRBD1,TRBV7-3,CASSKGGDRFEETQYF,TGTGCCAGCAGCAAAGGCGGGGACAGGTTCGAAGAGACCCAGTACTTC
many,TRBJ2-5,TRBD1,TRBV7-9,CASSTQDREKTQYF,TGTGCCAGCAGCACCCAGGACAGGGAAAAGACCCAGTACTTC
many,TRBJ2-1,.,TRBV7-3,CASSSSGDALAYEQFF,TGTGCCAGCAGCTCCAGTGGGGACGCTCTTGCGTATGAGCAGTTCTTC
many,TRBJ2-1,TRBD2,TRBV5-1,CASSLGPSGGNEQFF,TGCGCCAGCAGCTTGGGACCTAGCGGGGGAAATGAGCAGTTCTTC
.,TRBJ1-2,TRBD1,TRBV28,CASSLAGTGGAGIYGYTF,TGTGCCAGCAGCTTAGCCGGGACAGGGGGCGCGGGAATCTATGGCTACACCTTC
.,TRBJ1-1,.,TRBV6-6,CANRHYMNTEAFF,TGTGCCAACAGGCACTACATGAACACTGAAGCTTTCTTT
.,TRBJ2-7,.,TRBV7-2,CASSYGAAGTYEQYF,TGTGCCAGCAGCTATGGGGCGGCGGGGACCTACGAGCAGTACTTC
many,TRBJ1-6,.,TRBV7-9,CASSLEVDSPLHF,TGTGCCAGCAGCTTAGAGGTAGACTCACCCCTCCACTTT
.,TRBJ1-2,TRBD1,TRBV5-1,CASSSGPGTGGSYGYTF,TGCGCCAGCAGCTCCGGCCCCGGGACAGGGGGATCCTATGGCTACACCTTC
few,TRBJ2-2,TRBD2,TRBV6-1,CASSAPLGLAGAPNTGELFF,TGTGCCAGCAGTGCCCCCTTAGGACTAGCGGGGGCCCCGAACACCGGGGAGCTGTTTTTT
many,TRBJ2-7,.,TRBV6-2/TRBV6-3,CASYSDLSYEQYF,TGTGCCAGCTACTCGGACCTATCCTACGAGCAGTACTTC
few,TRBJ2-3,.,TRBV2,CASRRVRQSTDTQYF,TGTGCCAGCCGGAGGGTAAGGCAGAGCACAGATACGCAGTATTTT
many,TRBJ1-5,.,TRBV6-5,CASRRGETYSNQPQHF,TGTGCCAGCAGACGCGGGGAAACCTATAGCAATCAGCCCCAGCATTTT
.,TRBJ2-4,TRBD2,TRBV7-2,CASSSTSATWEQYF,TGTGCCAGCAGCTCGACTAGCGCCACTTGGGAGCAGTACTTC
many,TRBJ1-2,TRBD1,TRBV7-3,CASSPYGTGADGYTF,TGTGCCAGCAGCCCGTACGGGACAGGGGCGGATGGCTACACCTTC
few,TRBJ1-1,.,TRBV20-1,CSARTGFVGTEAFF,TGCAGTGCTAGAACAGGGTTCGTTGGTACTGAAGCTTTCTTT
.,TRBJ2-1,.,TRBV5-6,CASSVVTGRTYNEQFF,TGTGCCAGCAGCGTCGTAACGGGACGTACCTACAATGAGCAGTTCTTC
many,TRBJ2-7,.,TRBV12-3/TRBV12-4,CASSLRGIGSYEQYF,TGTGCCAGCAGTTTAAGGGGGATAGGGTCCTACGAGCAGTACTTC
many,TRBJ1-1,TRBD1,TRBV10-3,CAISGRGPNTEAFF,TGTGCCATCAGTGGAAGGGGGCCGAACACTGAAGCTTTCTTT
many,TRBJ2-1,TRBD2,TRBV5-8,CASSFETGTSLNNEQFF,TGTGCCAGCAGCTTCGAGACCGGGACTAGCCTTAACAATGAGCAGTTCTTC
.,TRBJ1-1,.,TRBV20-1,CSALKWETPNTEAFF,TGCAGTGCCCTTAAGTGGGAGACACCGAACACTGAAGCTTTCTTT
.,TRBJ2-3,.,TRBV7-8,CASSSFNTQYF,TGTGCCAGCAGCTCATTTAATACGCAGTATTTT
many,TRBJ2-5,TRBD1,TRBV7-9,CASSPTRTGAEETQYF,TGTGCCAGCAGCCCCACCCGGACAGGGGCAGAAGAGACCCAGTACTTC
.,TRBJ2-2,.,TRBV6-6,CASSYMTTGELFF,TGTGCCAGCAGTTATATGACCACCGGGGAGCTGTTTTTT
.,TRBJ2-2,.,TRBV4-2,CASSQDIGELFF,TGTGCCAGCAGCCAAGATATCGGGGAGCTGTTTTTT
.,TRBJ1-5,TRBD1,TRBV12-3/TRBV12-4,CASRGTAKPNQPQHF,TGTGCCAGCAGGGGGACAGCGAAACCCAATCAGCCCCAGCATTTT
many,TRBJ2-3,TRBD2,TRBV12-3/TRBV12-4,CASSLAGLAVGTDTQYF,TGTGCCAGCAGTTTAGCTGGACTAGCGGTGGGCACAGATACGCAGTATTTT
.,TRBJ1-5,.,TRBV6-1,CASSRRTVYSNQPQHF,TGTGCCAGCAGTAGACGGACAGTCTATAGCAATCAGCCCCAGCATTTT
many,TRBJ2-3,TRBD2,TRBV3-1,CASSQEAAGRPDTQYF,TGTGCCAGCAGCCAAGAGGCAGCGGGGAGACCAGATACGCAGTATTTT
.,TRBJ2-1,.,TRBV6-2/TRBV6-3,CASSLPQVSSYNEQFF,TGTGCCAGCAGTCTGCCTCAGGTTAGCTCCTACAATGAGCAGTTCTTC
many,TRBJ1-4,.,TRBV6-6,CASSYGGEGEKLFF,TGTGCCAGCAGTTACGGAGGGGAAGGTGAAAAACTGTTTTTT
.,TRBJ2-2,.,TRBV24-1,CATSSVAGELFF,TGTGCCACCTCTAGCGTTGCCGGGGAGCTGTTTTTT
many,TRBJ1-2,.,TRBV20-1,CSARSPWAGRYGYTF,TGCAGTGCTAGATCCCCGTGGGCCGGTCGATATGGCTACACCTTC
many,TRBJ2-5,.,TRBV6-6,CASKRSGEETQYF,TGTGCCAGCAAGAGGTCGGGTGAAGAGACCCAGTACTTC
many,TRBJ2-5,.,TRBV20-1,CSASGQQETQYF,TGCAGTGCTAGCGGACAACAAGAGACCCAGTACTTC